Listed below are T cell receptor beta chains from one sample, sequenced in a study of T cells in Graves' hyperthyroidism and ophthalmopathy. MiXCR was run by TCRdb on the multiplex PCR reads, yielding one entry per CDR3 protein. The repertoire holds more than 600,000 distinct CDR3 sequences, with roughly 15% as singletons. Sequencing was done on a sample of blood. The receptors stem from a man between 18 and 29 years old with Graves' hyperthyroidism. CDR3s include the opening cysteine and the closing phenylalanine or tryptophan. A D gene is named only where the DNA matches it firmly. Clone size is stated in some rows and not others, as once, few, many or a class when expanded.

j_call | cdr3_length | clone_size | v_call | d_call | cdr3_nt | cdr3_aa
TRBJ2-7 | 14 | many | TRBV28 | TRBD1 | TGTGCCAGCAGTACGGGACAGGGGGCCTACGAGCAGTACTTC | CASSTGQGAYEQYF
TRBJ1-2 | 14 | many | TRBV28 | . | TGTGCCAGCAGCACTACGGAGGGCCAGTATGGCTACACCTTC | CASSTTEGQYGYTF
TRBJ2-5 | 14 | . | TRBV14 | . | TGTGCCAGCAGCCAACTAGGCAGGGAAGAGACCCAGTACTTC | CASSQLGREETQYF
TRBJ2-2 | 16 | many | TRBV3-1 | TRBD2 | TGTGCCAGCAGCCTGTCTAGCGGGAGCTTTGCCGGGGAGCTGTTTTTT | CASSLSSGSFAGELFF
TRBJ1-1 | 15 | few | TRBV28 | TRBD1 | TGTGCCAGCAGTTTAAGGTCGGGCAGGGGGACTGAAGCTTTCTTT | CASSLRSGRGTEAFF
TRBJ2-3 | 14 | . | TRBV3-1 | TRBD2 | TGTGCCAGCAGCCAATCGGCGGGGGACGATACGCAGTATTTT | CASSQSAGDDTQYF
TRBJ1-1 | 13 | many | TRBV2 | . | TGTGCCAGCAGGTCGAGGGAGAACACTGAAGCTTTCTTT | CASRSRENTEAFF
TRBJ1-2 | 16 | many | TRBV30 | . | TGTGCCTGGAGTGTACGTGGGGGAAGGTCTAACTATGGCTACACCTTC | CAWSVRGGRSNYGYTF
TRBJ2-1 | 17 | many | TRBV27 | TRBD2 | TGTGCCAGCAGTTTAAGTGGGTGGACTAGCGGGTACAATGAGCAGTTCTTC | CASSLSGWTSGYNEQFF
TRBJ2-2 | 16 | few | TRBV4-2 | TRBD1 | TGTGCCAGCAGCCCAGGACAGGGGGTTAGGGCCGGGGAGCTGTTTTTT | CASSPGQGVRAGELFF
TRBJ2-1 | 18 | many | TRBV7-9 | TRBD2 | TGTGCCAGCAGCTTAGCGGACGGCGGGAGCGTCCTGGACAATGAGCAGTTCTTC | CASSLADGGSVLDNEQFF
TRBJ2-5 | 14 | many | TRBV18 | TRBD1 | TGTGCCAGCTCACCTCGGACAGGGGATGTGACCCAGTACTTC | CASSPRTGDVTQYF
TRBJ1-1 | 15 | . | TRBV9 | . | TGTGCCAGCAGCGTAGCGGGCAGTATGAACACTGAAGCTTTCTTT | CASSVAGSMNTEAFF
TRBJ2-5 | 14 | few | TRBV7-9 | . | TGTGCCAGCAGCGGGACGCTCCCTTTTGAGACCCAGTACTTC | CASSGTLPFETQYF
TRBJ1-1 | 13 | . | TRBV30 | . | TGTGCCTGGAGCGCCCTTACCAGGACTGAAGCTTTCTTT | CAWSALTRTEAFF
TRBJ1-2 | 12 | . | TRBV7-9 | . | TGTGCCAGCAGCTTACAGGGGCCTGCCAAAACCTTC | CASSLQGPAKTF
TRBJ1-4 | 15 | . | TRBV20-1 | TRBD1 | TGCAGTGCTAGAGATATTTCGGGACAGTTCGAAAAACTGTTTTTT | CSARDISGQFEKLFF
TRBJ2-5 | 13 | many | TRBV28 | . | TGTGCCATCTCGGACCCGGGGGCTAGGACCCAGTACTTC | CAISDPGARTQYF
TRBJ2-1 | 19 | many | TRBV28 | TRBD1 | TGTGCCAGCACCGGTATCGGACAGGGGGCGGTAAGCTCCTACAATGAGCAGTTCTTC | CASTGIGQGAVSSYNEQFF